This TCR beta chain emerged from a study of shared clonotypes between healthy human individuals (dated by TCRdb to 2018 to 2021). Study-level background: Three men and a couple of women, aged 18 to 49 years, made up the cohort. For each donor, three plates each were used for CD4 naive and CD4 memory, two plates were used for CD8 naive, and one plate was used for CD8 memory. The study deeply sequenced blood TCR repertoires of five healthy adults to estimate repertoire size and the extent of clonotype sharing between individuals. Libraries were prepared and TCR repertoires were sequenced by different laboratories using diverse techniques, in order to increase sequencing depth and limit assay-specific biases. Between about 0.85 and 10 billion PBMCs per donor were obtained by leukapheresis.

Using the deep immunoSEQ assay, TCR CDR3 regions were amplified from genomic DNA by multiplex PCR. Extracted genomic DNA from each cell subset was spread evenly across all wells of several immunoSEQ 96-well plates, with each plate serving as a replicate. For sorted subsets, each replicate PCR was loaded with approximately 200 ng genomic DNA, equivalent to 25,000 to 30,000 T cell genomes. The purified libraries were quantified using a Qubit 3.0 fluorometer, sized with a Bioanalyzer 2100, and then quantified again using the KAPA Library Quantification kit. A separate single-read 150-cycle Illumina NextSeq 550 flow cell was used to sequence each immunoSEQ 96-well plate. In the paper's pipeline: Because only junctional sequences without quality scores were contained in the immunoSEQ output, filtering matching that applied to full-length reads could not be performed. To assign V/J genes and CDR3, sequences were annotated using PyIR, a Python wrapper for IgBLAST v1.9, with IMGT germline references. Reads were removed for weak V/J assignments (E-value above 1e-6), missing CDR3, stop codons, out-of-frame junctions, or ambiguous translated residues. V3J clonotypes were defined as sequences sharing an identical inferred V gene, J gene, and CDR3 amino acid sequence. To compute the percentage overlap between repertoires, the number of shared unique clonotypes was divided by the size of the smaller repertoire. Three approaches were used to assess repertoire richness: RTK rarefaction, the Chao1 estimator, and Recon v2.1 estimates of unobserved clonotypes. Generation probabilities for all TCRbeta clonotypes obtained by the gDNA method from a handful of donors were computed using OLGA. The immuneACCESS repertoire file appears here via TCRdb, limited to in-frame rearrangements. These files lack a portion of the clones; in checked studies, under half of the deficit traces to unresolved V genes, and the cause of the others is not known. V, J and clone size were drawn from that table, and D and trimming were deduced from the DNA. The sample has 2 million to 3 million clones on record, roughly 93% of them singletons. The top ten clonotypes cover 0.36% of the sample.

Concerning this clone: Its specific antigen is unknown. The sample holds no much larger clone one base away, and base qualities are not on file.

Trimming removed 2 bases from V and 1 base from J, leaving 10 bases between the germline ends. Looking up the germline V gene yields CDR1 MDHEN and CDR2 SYDVKM. Reading from cysteine to phenylalanine, the CDR3 counts 15 amino acids. Of the read, only the CDR3 DNA is kept; its 45 bases are in frame from base 1. The paper's findings and limits, for the study overall: Based on pairwise subsampling, the degree of clonotype sharing among donors was expected to be affected by sequencing depth. The small number of donors limited the genetic and exposure-history diversity represented. When a few donors were compared, the shared fraction of clonotypes was about 5.5% for naive CD4, roughly 3.3% for naive CD8, 2% to 2.5% for memory CD4, and around 0.37% for memory CD8. Compared with non-shared clonotypes, the clonotypes found in all four sorted-subset donors had higher generation probabilities. Even with the large sequencing depth, rarefaction of the sorted-subset datasets indicated that sequencing was incomplete. Naive subsets generally had larger estimated clonotype richness than memory subsets. Only blood was sampled, and tissue TCR repertoires likely differ from those in blood.

The donors were healthy, HIV-negative adults who had no recently reported acute infections or vaccinations. Only Caucasian adults living in Nashville, Tennessee, USA were represented among the donors. CD4+ T cells were enriched through magnetic negative selection, after which naive cells were positively selected on CD45RA and the remaining negative fraction served as the memory subset. Blood was collected by leukapheresis, and PBMCs were isolated by Ficoll-Histopaque density gradient centrifugation and then cryopreserved in liquid nitrogen vapor phase. Analytical flow cytometry was used to check the purity and quantity of each magnetically sorted T cell population. Genomic DNA was isolated from each sorted fraction and quantified by UV absorbance on a Nanodrop 2000c.

The sequencing sample was made of naive CD4+ T cells from PBMCs. This specimen's cell subset or site label, interpreted: CD45RA+ positively selected. The V and J segments used are TRBV28 and TRBJ2-3; the D gene is perhaps TRBD2, from 5 matching bases. This TCR derives from a man aged 18-30 years in good health. Some clones in this sample may be carry-over from other donors' samples. The DNA sequence follows: TGTGCCAGCAGTTTAGTCCTGGAGGGCACAGATACGCAGTATTTT. This codes for CASSLVLEGTDTQYF.